A selection of T cell receptor beta chains follows, all from one sample in a study of persistence of HIV-infected CD4 T cells. No antigen has been assigned to these receptors. Sequencing was performed with immunoSEQ multiplex PCR; in TCRdb, only in-frame clones are kept and a portion is missing. The profile shows 25,000 to 35,000 clones, approximately 78% of them singletons. The material sequenced was CD4+ T cells sorted from PBMCs after roughly 18-hour stimulation, taken from a patient who received antiretroviral therapy. The receptors were gathered from an adult man with HIV who was CMV-seropositive. Both conserved end residues are part of each CDR3. A D gene is named only where the DNA matches it firmly. Only some rows state a clone size, as once, few, many or a class for expanded clones.

TRBJ1-2	TRBV15	TRBD1	14	once	CATSRGTGDYGYTF	TGTGCCACCAGCAGAGGGACAGGGGACTATGGCTACACCTTC
TRBJ2-3	TRBV5-5	TRBD2	16	few	CASSFGAGGNTDTQYF	TGTGCCAGCAGCTTTGGTGCGGGGGGGAACACAGATACGCAGTATTTT
TRBJ1-2	TRBV28	TRBD1	17	.	CASSRTPGGDRGYGYTF	TGTGCCAGCAGTCGAACCCCTGGGGGGGACAGGGGCTATGGCTACACCTTC
TRBJ2-3	TRBV19	.	13	.	CASSTQGTDTQYF	TGTGCCAGTAGTACGCAGGGAACAGATACGCAGTATTTT
TRBJ2-2	TRBV7-2	TRBD2	18	.	CASSSGTSGGRNTGELFF	TGTGCCAGCAGCTCCGGGACTAGCGGGGGACGAAACACCGGGGAGCTGTTTTTT
TRBJ1-2	TRBV24-1	.	15	few	CATSDLPGRGYGYTF	TGTGCCACCAGTGATTTGCCGGGACGGGGCTATGGCTACACCTTC
TRBJ1-2	TRBV10-3	.	15	.	CAISALGVSPAGYTF	TGTGCCATCAGTGCTTTAGGAGTAAGTCCGGCCGGCTACACCTTC
TRBJ1-6	TRBV5-1	TRBD1	15	once	CASSLFRGQNSPLHF	TGCGCCAGCAGCTTGTTCAGGGGGCAGAATTCACCCCTCCACTTT
TRBJ1-3	TRBV28	.	15	.	CASSLSGVRGNTIYF	TGTGCCAGCAGTTTGTCGGGGGTGCGAGGAAACACCATATATTTT
TRBJ1-1	TRBV5-4	.	13	.	CASSLQGLTEAFF	TGTGCCAGCAGCTTACAGGGTTTGACTGAAGCTTTCTTT
TRBJ1-5	TRBV28	TRBD1	16	.	CASSLRQGANNQPQHF	TGTGCCAGCAGTTTAAGACAGGGGGCGAACAATCAGCCCCAGCATTTT
TRBJ2-7	TRBV14	.	15	.	CASSQQRGAVYEQYF	TGTGCCAGCAGCCAACAGAGGGGTGCCGTCTACGAGCAGTACTTC
TRBJ2-6	TRBV6-1	.	18	.	CASSESGTYLSGANVLTF	TGTGCCAGCAGTGAGTCGGGGACCTACCTCTCTGGGGCCAACGTCCTGACTTTC
TRBJ2-7	TRBV5-4	TRBD2	16	.	CASSLDRTSGVREQYF	TGTGCCAGCAGCTTGGATAGGACTAGCGGGGTGAGGGAGCAGTACTTC
TRBJ2-7	TRBV20-1	TRBD2	17	.	CSASDQASGSNIYEQYF	TGCAGTGCGAGTGATCAGGCTAGCGGTTCTAACATCTACGAGCAGTACTTC
TRBJ1-2	TRBV27	.	13	once	CASSPAGNYGYTF	TGTGCCAGCAGTCCCGCAGGGAACTATGGCTACACCTTC
TRBJ2-2	TRBV5-4	.	15	.	CASSSKGVPTGELFF	TGTGCCAGCTCTTCAAAGGGGGTTCCCACCGGGGAGCTGTTTTTT
TRBJ1-4	TRBV9	TRBD1	17	.	CASSGDRGLGTNEKLFF	TGTGCCAGCAGCGGGGACAGGGGATTAGGAACTAATGAAAAACTGTTTTTT
TRBJ1-2	TRBV2	.	13	once	CASIRNANYGYTF	TGTGCCAGCATTCGAAATGCTAACTATGGCTACACCTTC
TRBJ1-5	TRBV28	.	13	.	CASRVRSNQPQHF	TGTGCCAGCAGGGTAAGGAGCAATCAGCCCCAGCATTTT
TRBJ1-4	TRBV6-1	TRBD1	16	.	CASSEQQGATNEKLFF	TGTGCCAGCAGTGAACAACAGGGGGCCACTAATGAAAAACTGTTTTTT
TRBJ1-2	TRBV5-4	TRBD1	16	few	CASSPGQGAIFYGYTF	TGTGCCAGCAGCCCAGGACAGGGGGCGATCTTCTATGGCTACACCTTC
TRBJ2-5	TRBV9	.	17	.	CASSVGPGHTNGETQYF	TGTGCCAGCAGCGTGGGCCCGGGACATACGAATGGGGAGACCCAGTACTTC
TRBJ2-3	TRBV6-1	TRBD2	16	.	CASSGSSGGVTDTQYF	TGTGCCAGCAGTGGGTCAAGCGGGGGGGTAACAGATACGCAGTATTTT
TRBJ1-5	TRBV28	TRBD1	17	.	CASRRDRGLPLNQPQHF	TGTGCCAGCAGGAGGGACAGGGGGCTCCCCCTTAATCAGCCCCAGCATTTT
TRBJ1-2	TRBV18	TRBD1	17	.	CASSPVEDRLGLVGYTF	TGTGCCAGCTCACCTGTTGAGGACAGGTTAGGGCTGGTAGGCTACACCTTC
TRBJ2-1	TRBV7-3	TRBD1	20	.	CASSFFPTDRQFSSYNEQFF	TGTGCCAGCAGTTTTTTTCCGACGGACAGGCAGTTTAGCTCCTACAATGAGCAGTTCTTC
TRBJ1-1	TRBV19	.	16	.	CASSILPRQGGTEAFF	TGTGCCAGTAGTATACTCCCCCGGCAGGGAGGGACTGAAGCTTTCTTT
TRBJ2-7	TRBV7-6	TRBD2	18	.	CASKAKTVAGGQSYEQYF	TGTGCCAGCAAAGCTAAAACCGTGGCGGGGGGACAATCCTACGAGCAGTACTTC
TRBJ1-6	TRBV6-5	TRBD1	13	.	CASKWDRDSPLHF	TGTGCCAGCAAATGGGACAGGGATTCACCCCTCCACTTT
TRBJ1-3	TRBV28	.	18	few	CASRDHPAQPVSGNTIYF	TGTGCCAGCAGGGATCACCCAGCCCAACCGGTCTCTGGAAACACCATATATTTT
TRBJ2-1	TRBV19	.	14	.	CASRTGSPGNEQFF	TGTGCCAGTAGGACCGGGTCACCGGGCAATGAGCAGTTCTTC
TRBJ1-2	TRBV3-1/TRBV3-2	.	16	.	CASSRLNLQGSYGYTF	TGTGCCAGCAGCCGACTCAACCTACAGGGAAGCTATGGCTACACCTTC
TRBJ1-3	TRBV6-6	.	13	.	CASSYYKGNTIYF	TGTGCCAGCAGTTACTATAAGGGAAACACCATATATTTT
TRBJ1-2	TRBV3-1/TRBV3-2	TRBD1	17	.	CASSQEALTGGRYGYTF	TGTGCCAGCAGCCAAGAAGCCCTGACAGGGGGCCGGTATGGCTACACCTTC
TRBJ2-7	TRBV5-1	.	15	.	CASKLYPTSAYEQYF	TGCGCCAGCAAACTTTACCCTACCTCAGCGTACGAGCAGTACTTC
TRBJ2-7	TRBV10-2	TRBD1	13	.	CASRGQGAYEQYF	TGCGCCAGCAGGGGACAGGGGGCTTACGAGCAGTACTTC
TRBJ2-3	TRBV5-5	.	11	.	CASSFGDTQYF	TGTGCCAGCAGCTTCGGAGATACGCAGTATTTT
TRBJ2-1	TRBV19	.	10	.	CATGAHEQFF	TGTGCCACCGGGGCGCATGAGCAGTTCTTC
TRBJ1-1	TRBV18	.	16	.	CASSPPLQGRGAEAFF	TGTGCCAGCTCACCCCCCCTTCAGGGCAGGGGCGCTGAAGCTTTCTTT
TRBJ1-3	TRBV5-1	TRBD1	15	.	CASSSQGASGNTIYF	TGCGCCAGCAGCTCCCAGGGGGCGTCAGGAAACACCATATATTTT
TRBJ1-4	TRBV7-9	TRBD1	14	.	CASSPGQANEKLFF	TGTGCCAGCAGCCCGGGACAGGCTAATGAAAAACTGTTTTTT